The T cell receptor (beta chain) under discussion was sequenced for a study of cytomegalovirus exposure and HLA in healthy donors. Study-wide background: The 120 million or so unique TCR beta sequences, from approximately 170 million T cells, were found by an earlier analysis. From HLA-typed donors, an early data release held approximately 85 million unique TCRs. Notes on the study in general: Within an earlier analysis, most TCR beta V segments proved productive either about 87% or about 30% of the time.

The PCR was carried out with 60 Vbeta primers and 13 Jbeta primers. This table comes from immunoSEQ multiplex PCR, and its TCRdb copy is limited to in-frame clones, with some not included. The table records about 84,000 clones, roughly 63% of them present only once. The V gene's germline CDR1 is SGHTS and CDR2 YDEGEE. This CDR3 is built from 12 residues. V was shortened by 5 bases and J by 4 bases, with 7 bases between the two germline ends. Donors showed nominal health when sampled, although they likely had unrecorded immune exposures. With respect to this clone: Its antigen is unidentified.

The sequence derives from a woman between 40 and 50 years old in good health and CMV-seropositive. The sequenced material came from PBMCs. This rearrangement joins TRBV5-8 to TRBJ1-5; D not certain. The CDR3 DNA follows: TGTGCCAGCAGAATACTGAATCAGCCCCAGCATTTT. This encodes CASRILNQPQHF.